This TCR beta chain was sequenced for a study of T cell responses to AZD1222 COVID-19 vaccine. Study results and caveats: Nearly half of spike-specific TCRs reportedly go after variant regions that carry no mutations. All repertoire sampling was performed exclusively after the peak T cell response. The donor cohort was predominantly white British with a female majority, and clonal diversity may have been underestimated.

Combined were second doses at about 4 or about 12 weeks. Turning to this clone: What it recognizes is unknown.

Some clones are missing from TCRdb's copy, which holds only in-frame ones; the method was immunoSEQ multiplex PCR. Seen here are 120,000 to 150,000 clones, about nine tenths observed once, and the top ten hold less than 2%. V lost 8 bases, J lost 7 bases, and 6 bases stayed unmatched. The CDR3 is 13 residues long. The V gene's germline CDR1 is WSHSY and CDR2 SAAADI. The origin of this receptor is an adult who received the AZD1222 COVID-19 vaccine. V is TRBV10-2 and J is TRBJ1-2; TRBD1 matches 11 bases. The sequenced sample was peripheral blood, obtained 28 days after the second AZD1222 dose. The CDR3 DNA follows: TGCGCCAGCGAAAGGACAGGGGGCAGTGGCTACACCTTC. Amino acids: CASERTGGSGYTF.